This T cell receptor beta chain was obtained from a study of T cell responses to AZD1222 COVID-19 vaccine (dated by TCRdb to the early 2020s). Regarding the study in general: TCR sequencing covered roughly 230 trial participants: approximately 200 given two doses of AZD1222 and 26 given two doses of MenACWY control vaccine. Trial participants were enrolled by age into 18-55, 56-69 and 70-plus year subgroups, with approximately 150, 28 and 58 TCR-sequenced participants respectively. Overall study outcomes, separate from this receptor: No day 14 peak-response samples were available, so repertoires were characterized only after the peak T cell response. After two AZD1222 doses, both the breadth and the depth of spike-specific TCRs were significantly higher than at day 0 and than in MenACWY recipients. Only five or six AZD1222 recipients were SARS-CoV-2 seropositive at baseline, limiting conclusions about previously exposed vaccinees. In the small 56-69-year group, the increase in depth fell short of significance, most likely because of low power. Nearly half of unique spike-specific TCRs reportedly recognized epitopes outside regions mutated in the B.1.351 and B.1.1.7 variants. Most participants were white British and females outnumbered males, and the authors suggested that clonal diversity may have been underestimated. Vaccine-associated CD4 TCRs spanned the whole spike protein, with dominant responses in regions 160-218 and 743-854.

The CDR1 and CDR2 encoded by the germline V gene (reference sequence) are MNHEY and SMNVEV. Including the terminal cysteine and phenylalanine, the CDR3 comprises 14 residues. Only the CDR3 region is kept as DNA, spanning 42 bases read in frame from base 1. V is cut by 2 bases and J by 7 bases, and the space between the germline ends is 12 bases. A remark on this clone: This receptor's antigen is unknown. Within one base of it there is no much larger clone, and no base qualities were kept.

The sample's time point label, decoded: about 28 days (+/-7) after the second vaccine dose. Because spike-specific TCR depth and breadth did not differ between the two schedules, AZD1222 recipients who got a second dose at roughly 4 weeks were pooled with those who got a second dose at roughly 12 weeks. The vaccinee samples were drawn from two UK trials, COV001 and COV002, one of which was a single-blind randomized controlled phase 2/3 trial testing AZD1222 (ChAdOx1 nCoV-19) in healthy adults. Trial participant PBMC samples were collected at day 0 and day 28 after the second dose for TCRbeta chain sequencing. The CDR3 regions of human TCRbeta chains were analyzed by immunosequencing. Per the source publication's procedure: Repertoire TCRs were matched against a reference library of SARS-CoV-2-specific TCRs generated with the MIRA antigen-specificity platform. Breadth was defined as the fraction of unique TCRs that were SARS-CoV-2-associated. Depth was defined as the fraction of total T cells that were SARS-CoV-2-associated. Using the MIRA data, each spike-specific TCR was mapped to the spike region that the TCR reacts to and placed in a CD4 or CD8 class. Log10-transformed breadth and depth values were compared by one-way ANOVA with Sidak's multiple comparisons tests. Held by TCRdb, this immuneACCESS table contains in-frame sequences only and omits some clones. Under half of the omission traces to an unresolved V gene where checked; the cause of the rest is unknown. V and J calls and clone size are given by that table; D and trimming were obtained from the DNA. The sample table shows 80,000 to 85,000 clones, and around 93% are seen once. The ten largest clones capture roughly 8% of the sample.

The sequence was obtained from an adult who received the AZD1222 COVID-19 vaccine. Sequenced material: peripheral blood, taken 28 days after the second AZD1222 dose. The rearranged chain carries TRBV27 and TRBJ1-5, and possibly TRBD1, on 6 matching bases. The bases read TGTGCCAGCAGTTTAAGGGGGGACGGCCAGCCCCAGCATTTT. This is translated as CASSLRGDGQPQHF.